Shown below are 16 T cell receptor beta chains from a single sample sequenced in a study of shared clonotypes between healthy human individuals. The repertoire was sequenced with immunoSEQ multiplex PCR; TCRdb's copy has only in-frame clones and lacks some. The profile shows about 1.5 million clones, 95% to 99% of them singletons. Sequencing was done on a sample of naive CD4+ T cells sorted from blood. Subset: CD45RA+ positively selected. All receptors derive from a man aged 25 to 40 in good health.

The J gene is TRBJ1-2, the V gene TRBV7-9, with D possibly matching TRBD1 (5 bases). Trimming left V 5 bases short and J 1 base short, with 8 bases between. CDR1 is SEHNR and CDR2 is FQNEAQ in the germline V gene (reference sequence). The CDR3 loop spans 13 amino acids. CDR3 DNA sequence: TGTGCCAGCAGCGTAGACAGTAACTATGGCTACACCTTC. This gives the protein CASSVDSNYGYTF.

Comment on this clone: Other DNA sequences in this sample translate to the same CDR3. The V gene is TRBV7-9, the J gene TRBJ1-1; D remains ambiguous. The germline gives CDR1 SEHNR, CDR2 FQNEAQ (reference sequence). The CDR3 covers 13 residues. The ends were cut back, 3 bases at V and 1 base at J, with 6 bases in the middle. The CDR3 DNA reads TGTGCCAGCAGCTTCGACGGGAACACTGAAGCTTTCTTT. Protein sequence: CASSFDGNTEAFF.

CDR3 in amino acids: CASSQQQTYEQYF. The CDR3 nucleotides are TGCGCCAGCAGCCAGCAACAAACCTACGAGCAGTACTTC. The J gene is TRBJ2-7, the V gene TRBV4-1; D unclear. V lost 3 bases, J lost 2 bases, and 8 bases lay in between. Per germline, CDR1 MGHRA and CDR2 YSYEKL. This CDR3 contains 13 residues.

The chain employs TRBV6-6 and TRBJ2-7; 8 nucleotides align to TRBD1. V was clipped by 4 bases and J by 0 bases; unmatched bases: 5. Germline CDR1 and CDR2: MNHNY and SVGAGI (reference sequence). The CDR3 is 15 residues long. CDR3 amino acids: CASSSTDRGSYEQYF. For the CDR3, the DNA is TGTGCCAGCAGTTCGACTGACAGGGGCTCCTACGAGCAGTACTTC.

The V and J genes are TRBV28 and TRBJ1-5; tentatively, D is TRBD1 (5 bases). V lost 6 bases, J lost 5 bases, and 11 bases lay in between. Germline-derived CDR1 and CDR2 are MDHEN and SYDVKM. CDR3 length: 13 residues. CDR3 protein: CASRKTGHQPQHF. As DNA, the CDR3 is TGTGCCAGCAGGAAAACAGGTCATCAGCCCCAGCATTTT.

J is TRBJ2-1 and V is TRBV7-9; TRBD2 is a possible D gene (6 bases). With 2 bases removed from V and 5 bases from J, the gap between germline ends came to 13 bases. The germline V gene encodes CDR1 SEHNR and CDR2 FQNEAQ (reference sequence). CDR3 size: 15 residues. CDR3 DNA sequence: TGTGCCAGCAGCTTAATACTAGCCCGGGACAATGAGCAGTTCTTC. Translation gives CASSLILARDNEQFF.

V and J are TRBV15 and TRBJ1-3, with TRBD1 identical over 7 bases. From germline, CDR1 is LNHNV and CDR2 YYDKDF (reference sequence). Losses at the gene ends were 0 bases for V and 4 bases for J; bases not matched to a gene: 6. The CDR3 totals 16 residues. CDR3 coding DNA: TGTGCCACCAGCAGAGATTTAGCAGGGGGAGGAAACACCATATATTTT. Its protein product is CATSRDLAGGGNTIYF.

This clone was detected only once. CDR3: CASNEKGDYYNEQFF. CDR3 DNA sequence: TGTGCCAGCAACGAAAAGGGGGATTACTACAATGAGCAGTTCTTC. The chain is built from TRBV9 and TRBJ2-1; tentative D call: TRBD1 (6 bases). This CDR3 comprises 15 residues. The V gene lost 6 bases and the J gene lost 3 bases, with 16 bases spanning the gap. CDR1 is SGDLS and CDR2 is YYNGEE in the germline V gene.

The CDR3 nucleotides read TGTGCCAGCAGTCTCATTCGAGGACAGGGACCCTACGAGCAGTACTTC. This codes for CASSLIRGQGPYEQYF. This chain joins TRBV11-2 and TRBJ2-7; TRBD1 matches at 8 bases. J gave up 2 bases and V 6 bases, and 12 bases lay outside the gene matches. The CDR3 covers 16 residues. The V gene's germline CDR1 is SGHAT and CDR2 FQNNGV.

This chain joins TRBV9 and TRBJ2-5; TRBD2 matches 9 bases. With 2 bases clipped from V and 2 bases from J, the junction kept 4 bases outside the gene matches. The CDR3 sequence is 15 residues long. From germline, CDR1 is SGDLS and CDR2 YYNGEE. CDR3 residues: CASSVGTSFQETQYF. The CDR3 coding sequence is TGTGCCAGCAGCGTGGGGACTAGCTTTCAAGAGACCCAGTACTTC.

The CDR3 reads CASSPRLAGDGEQYF. The CDR3 DNA is TGTGCCAGCAGCCCGAGACTAGCGGGAGACGGCGAGCAGTACTTC. The rearrangement uses TRBV5-4 and TRBJ2-7; 12 bases align to TRBD2. Unmatched junction bases numbered 8, after V lost 4 bases and J lost 6 bases. Germline CDR1 is SGHNT and CDR2 is YYREEE (reference sequence). CDR3 length: 15 amino acids.

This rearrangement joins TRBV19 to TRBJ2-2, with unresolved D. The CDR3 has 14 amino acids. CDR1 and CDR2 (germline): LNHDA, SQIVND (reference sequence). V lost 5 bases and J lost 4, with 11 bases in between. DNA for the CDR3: TGTGCCAGTAGTCTCCACACGACCACCGGGGAGCTGTTTTTT. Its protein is CASSLHTTTGELFF.

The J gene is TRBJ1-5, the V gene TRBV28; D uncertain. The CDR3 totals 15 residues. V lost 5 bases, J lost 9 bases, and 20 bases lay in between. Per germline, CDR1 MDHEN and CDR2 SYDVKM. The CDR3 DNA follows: TGTGCCAGCAGTCCCGCACCCGGCCCAATCCTGCCCCAGCATTTT. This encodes CASSPAPGPILPQHF.

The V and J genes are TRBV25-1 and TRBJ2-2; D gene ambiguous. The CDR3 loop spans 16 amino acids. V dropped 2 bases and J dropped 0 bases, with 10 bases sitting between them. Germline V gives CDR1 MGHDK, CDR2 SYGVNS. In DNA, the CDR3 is TGTGCCAGCAGTGAAAGGAGAATTACGAACACCGGGGAGCTGTTTTTT. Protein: CASSERRITNTGELFF.

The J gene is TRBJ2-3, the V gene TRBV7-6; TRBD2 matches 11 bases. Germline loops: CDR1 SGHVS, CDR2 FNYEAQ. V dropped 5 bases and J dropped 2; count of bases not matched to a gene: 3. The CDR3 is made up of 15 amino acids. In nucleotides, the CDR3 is TGTGCCAGCAGCGGGACTAGCGGTGACACAGATACGCAGTATTTT. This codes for CASSGTSGDTDTQYF.

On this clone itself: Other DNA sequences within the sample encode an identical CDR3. CDR3 DNA sequence: TGCAGCGTTGGGACTCCTGAAGAGACCCAGTACTTC. It translates to CSVGTPEETQYF. The chain links TRBV29-1 to TRBJ2-5; D might be TRBD2 (5 bases). The CDR3 consists of 12 residues. From germline, CDR1 is SQVTM and CDR2 ANQGSEA. With 4 bases removed from V and 3 bases from J, the gap between germline ends came to 9 bases. Using reference TRBV29-1 and TRBJ2-5 for the parts outside the CDR3, the full variable domain is SAVISQKPSRDICQRGTSLTIQCQVDSQVTMMFWYRQQPGQSLTLIATANQGSEATYESGFVIDKFPISRPNLTFSTLTVSNMSPEDSSIYLCSVGTPEETQYFGPGTRLLVL.